What follows is one TCR beta chain and its context. Other nucleotide sequences in the sample specify the same CDR3. V lost 0 bases and J lost 8, with 11 bases in between. The germline V gene has CDR1 SGDLS and CDR2 YYNGEE. The CDR3 runs 13 residues. The data are from a study of blood T cell repertoires in COVID-19. Study summary: Researchers got acute and convalescent COVID-19 samples from the United States, Italy and Spain.

The method was immunoSEQ multiplex PCR; TCRdb's version includes in-frame clones alone and lacks a portion of them. The table has approximately 300,000 clones, 87% seen once. This chain links TRBV9 with TRBJ1-1; D is unresolved. The sequenced sample was peripheral blood. This receptor was identified in a man younger than 35 with active or convalescent COVID-19. CDR3: CASSVGGLTEAFF. Here the CDR3 DNA reads TGTGCCAGCAGCGTAGGAGGGTTGACGGAAGCTTTCTTT.